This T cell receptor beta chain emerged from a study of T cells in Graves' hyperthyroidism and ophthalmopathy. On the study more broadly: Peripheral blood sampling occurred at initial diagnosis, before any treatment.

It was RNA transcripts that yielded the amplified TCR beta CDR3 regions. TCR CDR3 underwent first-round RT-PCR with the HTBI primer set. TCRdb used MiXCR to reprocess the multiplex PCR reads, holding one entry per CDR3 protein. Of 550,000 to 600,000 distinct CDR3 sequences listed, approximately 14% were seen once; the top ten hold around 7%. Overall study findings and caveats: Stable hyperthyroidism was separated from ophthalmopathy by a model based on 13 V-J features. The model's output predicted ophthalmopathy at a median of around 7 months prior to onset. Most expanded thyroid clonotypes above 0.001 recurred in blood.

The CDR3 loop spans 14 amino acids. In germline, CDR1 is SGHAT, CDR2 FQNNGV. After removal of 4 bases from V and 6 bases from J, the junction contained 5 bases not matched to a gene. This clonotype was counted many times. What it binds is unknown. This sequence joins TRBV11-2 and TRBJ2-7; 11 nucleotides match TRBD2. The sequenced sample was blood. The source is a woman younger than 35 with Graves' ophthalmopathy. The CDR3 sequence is CASSSLAGGGEQYF. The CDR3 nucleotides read TGTGCCAGCAGCTCCTTAGCGGGAGGGGGCGAGCAGTACTTC. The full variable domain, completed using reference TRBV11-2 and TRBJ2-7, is EAGVAQSPRYKIIEKRQSVAFWCNPISGHATLYWYQQILGQGPKLLIQFQNNGVVDDSQLPKDRFSAERLKGVDSTLKIQPAKLEDSAVYLCASSSLAGGGEQYFGPGTRLTVT.